A single sample is the source of the 13 T cell receptor beta chains below, sequenced in a study of blood T cells in healthy people across ages (dated by TCRdb to between 2015 and 2017). The library was built by means of 5' RACE. The sequencing machine was an Illumina HiSeq 2500. The second PCR ran for roughly 7 to 12 cycles and used a J-beta primer mix along with a sample-barcoded 5' primer. TCRdb cleaned the public reads at Q25 with fastp, built clones with MiXCR and kept in-frame beta chains. Rows with one shared CDR3 protein collapse into an entry with the most common genes and DNA. This sample gives 1.5 million to 2 million distinct CDR3 sequences in total; around 36% of them show up just once. Of the sample, 11% falls within the top ten clones. Sequenced input: blood. All receptors come from a woman between 25 and 40 years old in good health.

V is TRBV5-5 and J is TRBJ2-4, with D possibly TRBD1 on 6 matching bases. The DNA end is a closer match to TRBJ2-7, so the J assignment may be wrong. The CDR3 is 16 residues long. From germline, CDR1 is SGHKS and CDR2 YYEKEE (reference sequence). CDR3 in amino acids: CASSLGRRDTTYEQYF. The CDR3 DNA reads TGTGCCAGCAGCTTGGGTCGCCGGGACACCACCTACGAGCAGTACTTC.

This sequence joins TRBV10-2 and TRBJ2-5; tentatively, D is TRBD2 (7 bases). Germline assignment: CDR1 WSHSY and CDR2 SAAADI. CDR3 length equals 14 residues. The ends were cut back, 10 bases at V and 5 bases at J, with 20 bases in the middle. The CDR3, as DNA: TGCGCCACCGAAGATTGGGGGGGCCTGGAGACCCAGTACTTC. This sequence encodes CATEDWGGLETQYF.

The chain is built from TRBV7-9 and TRBJ2-1; D is undetermined. The CDR3 is 13 residues long. CDR1 and CDR2 (germline): SEHNR, FQNEAQ (reference sequence). Trimming removed 7 bases from V and 5 bases from J, with 12 bases in between. The CDR3 loop is CASTLLRNNEQFF. In DNA, the CDR3 is TGTGCCAGCACCCTGTTGAGGAACAATGAGCAGTTCTTC.

In the case of this clonotype: This may stem from a read error, because a much larger clone lies one nucleotide away. In DNA, the CDR3 is TGCAGCGTTGCGGGCAGGTTGTATGGCTACACCTTC. Protein: CSVAGRLYGYTF. The V gene is TRBV29-1, the J gene TRBJ1-2; no clear D. Trimming removed 4 bases from V and 5 bases from J, with 11 bases in between. This CDR3 contains 12 residues. Germline V gene sequence: CDR1 SQVTM, CDR2 ANQGSEA. Looking up the rest from reference TRBV29-1 and TRBJ1-2 gives the full variable domain: SAVISQKPSRDICQRGTSLTIQCQVDSQVTMMFWYRQQPGQSLTLIATANQGSEATYESGFVIDKFPISRPNLTFSTLTVSNMSPEDSSIYLCSVAGRLYGYTFGSGTRLTVV.

This clonotype was counted a few times. The rearrangement joins TRBV7-2 to TRBJ1-1, with a weak D call TRBD1 (6 bases). From germline, CDR1 is SGHTA and CDR2 FQGNSA. The CDR3 covers 15 residues. V was pared by 2 bases and J by 6 bases, with 16 bases between. DNA of the CDR3: TGTGCCAGCAGCTTAAGGATGGCAGGGGCGTCTGAAGCTTTCTTT. Its protein product is CASSLRMAGASEAFF.

Many counts were recorded for this clonotype. The chain employs TRBV5-5 and TRBJ1-4; 8 positions agree with TRBD1. CDR1 is SGHKS, CDR2 YYEKEE, per germline (reference sequence). This CDR3 has 15 residues. V lost 4 bases to trimming and J lost 6 bases; unmatched junction nucleotides: 8. The CDR3, as DNA: TGTGCCAGCAGCCCGCTGGACAGGGAACATGAAAAACTGTTTTTT. Its translation: CASSPLDREHEKLFF.

This clonotype turned up a few times. This could be a read error, since a much larger clone is one nucleotide away. The CDR3 region has the DNA TGTGCCAGCAGTTTACTAGCGCCAGATACGCAGTATTTT. This gives the protein CASSLLAPDTQYF. The chain carries TRBV28 and TRBJ2-3, with D possibly being TRBD2 (6 bases). Per the germline V gene, CDR1 is MDHEN and CDR2 is SYDVKM. The CDR3 length is 13 residues. V gave up 2 bases and J gave up 4 bases, with 7 bases separating them.

This clonotype was counted between two and nine times. The junction departs from the called germline gene at one end, perhaps through a read error. The chain uses TRBV20-1 and TRBJ2-1; TRBD2 aligns across 10 bases. The CDR3 runs 15 residues. Germline V gene lookup returns CDR1 DFQATT and CDR2 SNEGSKA (reference sequence). CDR3 coding DNA: TGCAGTGCTAGCGTACTAGCGGGGCCCTACGGGGAGCAGGTCTTC. Its translation is CSASVLAGPYGEQVF.

There are a few counts of this clonotype. CDR3 sequence reads: CASASRRGYNEQFF. Written as DNA, the CDR3 is TGTGCCTCAGCTTCCAGGAGAGGCTACAATGAGCAGTTCTTC. The chain combines TRBV12-3 or TRBV12-4 with TRBJ2-1; D gene unclear. The V and J ends lost 11 bases and 3 bases respectively, with 17 bases between them. This CDR3 is 14 amino acids long.

The chain uses TRBV7-6 and TRBJ2-3; 8 positions agree with TRBD1. V shed 5 bases, J shed 3 bases, and the junction held 7 bases outside the gene matches. The CDR3 totals 15 residues. Germline CDR1 is SGHVS and CDR2 is FNYEAQ. This CDR3 is CASSASGGVTDTQYF. CDR3 DNA: TGTGCCAGCAGCGCATCAGGGGGCGTTACAGATACGCAGTATTTT.

This clonotype appeared a few times. In nucleotides, the CDR3 is TGTGCCAGCAGTGAAGGTAGCGGGGTCCTAAGCTCCTACAATGAGCAGTTCTTC. This sequence encodes CASSEGSGVLSSYNEQFF. The genes are TRBV27 and TRBJ2-1; TRBD2 aligns across 8 bases. The CDR3 spans 18 residues. Germline loops: CDR1 MNHEY, CDR2 SMNVEV (reference sequence). V lost 5 bases, J lost 0 bases, and 12 bases stayed unmatched.

V gene TRBV7-9 combines with J gene TRBJ1-5; 8 nucleotides align to TRBD1. CDR3 length: 17 amino acids. V lost 5 bases to trimming and J lost 2 bases; unmatched junction nucleotides: 11. Per germline, CDR1 SEHNR and CDR2 FQNEAQ (reference sequence). CDR3 sequence: CASSITPGGVGNQPQHF. The CDR3 DNA reads TGTGCCAGCAGCATTACGCCAGGGGGCGTTGGCAATCAGCCCCAGCATTTT.

In this sample, this clonotype turned up a few times. The chain uses TRBV12-3 or TRBV12-4 and TRBJ2-7; 9 nucleotides match TRBD2. The CDR3 is 15 residues long. With V trimmed by 0 bases and J by 6 bases, 6 bases remained unmatched. DNA for the CDR3: TGTGCCAGCAGTTTAGCGGGTTTGCGGGAGGGCGAGCAGTACTTC. It translates to CASSLAGLREGEQYF.